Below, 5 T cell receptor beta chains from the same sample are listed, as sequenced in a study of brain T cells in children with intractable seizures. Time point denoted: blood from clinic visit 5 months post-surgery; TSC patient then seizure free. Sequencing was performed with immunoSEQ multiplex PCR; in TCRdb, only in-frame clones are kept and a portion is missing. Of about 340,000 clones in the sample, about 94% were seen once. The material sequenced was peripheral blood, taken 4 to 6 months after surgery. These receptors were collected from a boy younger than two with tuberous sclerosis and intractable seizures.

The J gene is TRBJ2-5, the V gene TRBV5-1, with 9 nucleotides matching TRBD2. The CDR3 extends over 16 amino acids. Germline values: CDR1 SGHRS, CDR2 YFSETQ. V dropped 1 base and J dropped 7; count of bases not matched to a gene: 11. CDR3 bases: TGCGCCAGCAGCTTGAGGGTAGCGGGGGCTCCCGGGACCCAGTACTTC. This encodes CASSLRVAGAPGTQYF.

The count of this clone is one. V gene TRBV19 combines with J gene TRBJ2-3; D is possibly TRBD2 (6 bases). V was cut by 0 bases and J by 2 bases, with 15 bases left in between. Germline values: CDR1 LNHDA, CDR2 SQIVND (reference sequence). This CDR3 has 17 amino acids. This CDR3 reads CASSIDLFGGDTDTQYF. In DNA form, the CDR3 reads TGTGCCAGTAGTATAGATCTATTCGGAGGGGACACAGATACGCAGTATTTT.

The CDR3 DNA is TGCAGCGTTGGCCCAAAGGGGTGGCGCACTGAAGCTTTCTTT. It codes for CSVGPKGWRTEAFF. The V gene is TRBV29-1, the J gene TRBJ1-1; the D gene is possibly TRBD1 (5 bases). V was clipped by 4 bases and J by 4 bases, with 16 bases between them. The CDR3 totals 14 residues. Germline-derived CDR1 and CDR2 are SQVTM and ANQGSEA. The full variable domain, with the rest looked up from reference TRBV29-1 and TRBJ1-1, is SAVISQKPSRDICQRGTSLTIQCQVDSQVTMMFWYRQQPGQSLTLIATANQGSEATYESGFVIDKFPISRPNLTFSTLTVSNMSPEDSSIYLCSVGPKGWRTEAFFGQGTRLTVV.

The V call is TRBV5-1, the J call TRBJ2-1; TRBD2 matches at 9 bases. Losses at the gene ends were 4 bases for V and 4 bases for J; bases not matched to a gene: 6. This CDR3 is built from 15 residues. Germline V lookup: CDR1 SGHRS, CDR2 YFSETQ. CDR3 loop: CASSATSGQYNEQFF. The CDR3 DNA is TGCGCCAGCAGCGCTACTAGCGGGCAGTACAATGAGCAGTTCTTC. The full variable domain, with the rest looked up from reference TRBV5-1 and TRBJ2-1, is KAGVTQTPRYLIKTRGQQVTLSCSPISGHRSVSWYQQTPGQGLQFLFEYFSETQRNKGNFPGRFSGRQFSNSRSEMNVSTLELGDSALYLCASSATSGQYNEQFFGPGTRLTVL.

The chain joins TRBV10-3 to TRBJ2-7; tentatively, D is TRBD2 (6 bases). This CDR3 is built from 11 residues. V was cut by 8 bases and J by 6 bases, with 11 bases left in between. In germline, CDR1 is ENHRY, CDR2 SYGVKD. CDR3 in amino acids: CAIGGVGEQYF. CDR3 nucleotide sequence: TGTGCCATCGGAGGGGTCGGCGAGCAGTACTTC.